This TCR beta chain is drawn from a study of T-cell reconstitution after alpha-beta-depleted transplantation in children. Study-level points and caveats: Recipient T cells and thymic progenitors that survived were the source of the high TCRbeta diversity seen at day 60 in some patients. Fresh T-cell production supplied most of the T-cell counts and diversity seen one year after transplant. Expanded clones from the graft, numbering several hundred, reportedly supplied alpha-beta T cells about two months after transplant.

Using unique molecular identifiers, the investigators prepared the TCRbeta library. TCRdb called the PCR reads again in MiXCR, with one record for every CDR3 protein. Counted here are roughly 220,000 distinct CDR3 sequences, about 8.7% occurring once; the ten biggest clones make up under 40%. This clonotype has a count of ten or more. What it binds is not known. Germline-derived CDR1 and CDR2 are DFQATT and SNEGSKA (reference sequence). The germline V and J ends were trimmed by 4 bases and 3 bases, with 13 bases remaining between them. CDR3 length: 13 residues. The sequencing here drew on PBMCs, mostly from graft donor cells, taken 360 days after TCRalphabeta/CD19-depleted stem cell transplant. This sequence was found in a male patient between 2 and 10 years old who had a stem cell transplant for acute myeloid leukemia, so the T cells may come from the graft donor. The chain recombines TRBV20-1 with TRBJ2-7, with D possibly matching TRBD2 (5 bases). CDR3 in amino acids: CSAKTGLDYEQYF. In nucleotides, the CDR3 is TGCAGTGCTAAAACGGGATTAGACTACGAGCAGTACTTC.